Shown below are 25 T cell receptor beta chains from a single sample sequenced in a study of OX40 agonist ivuxolimab in advanced cancers. The method was immunoSEQ multiplex PCR; TCRdb's version includes in-frame clones alone and lacks a portion of them. The sample consists of roughly 110,000 clones, 85% to 95% of them appearing once. The sample consisted of CD4+ or CD8+ T cells sorted from blood, taken in a trial of the OX40 agonist ivuxolimab. The receptors originated from an adult with an advanced solid tumor such as melanoma, head and neck, liver or kidney cancer.

This chain connects TRBV7-3 to TRBJ1-4; 9 bases are shared with TRBD1. The CDR3 contains 15 residues. The J segment lost 8 bases and the V segment lost 0 bases, leaving 4 bases of the junction unmatched. Germline CDR1 SGHTA, CDR2 FQGTGA. The CDR3 coding sequence is TGTGCCAGCAGCTTAACGGGACAGGGCACCGAAAAACTGTTTTTT. This sequence encodes CASSLTGQGTEKLFF.

The chain is built from TRBV11-2 and TRBJ2-1, with D hard to call. The germline V gene has CDR1 SGHAT and CDR2 FQNNGV. CDR3 length: 14 amino acids. V lost 3 bases and J lost 4, with 10 bases in between. The CDR3 bases are TGTGCCAGCAGCTTCACGACTTCATACAATGAGCAGTTCTTC. It specifies CASSFTTSYNEQFF.

CDR3 amino acids: CASEGTYEQYF. The CDR3 nucleotides read TGTGCCAGCGAGGGCACCTACGAGCAGTACTTC. This chain links TRBV28 with TRBJ2-7; TRBD2 is a possible D gene (5 bases). The CDR3 is 11 amino acids. The germline CDR1 and CDR2 sequences are MDHEN and SYDVKM. The V gene lost 8 bases and the J gene lost 2 bases, with 7 bases spanning the gap.

CDR3 sequence: CASVGTGLFQGGYTF. DNA of the CDR3: TGTGCCAGCGTCGGGACAGGGCTTTTCCAGGGGGGCTACACCTTC. The chain has TRBV6-1 and TRBJ1-2; 9 nucleotides line up with TRBD1. This CDR3 is 15 amino acids long. The trim removed 8 bases at V and 8 bases at J, leaving 15 bases unmatched. Germline-derived CDR1 and CDR2 are MNHNS and SASEGT.

The chain recombines TRBV29-1 with TRBJ2-1; the match to TRBD2 covers 14 bases. This CDR3 has 16 residues. The J segment lost 4 bases and the V segment lost 5 bases, leaving 7 bases of the junction unmatched. CDR1 and CDR2 (germline): SQVTM, ANQGSEA. CDR3 region: CSVLGLAGGQYNEQFF. The DNA of the CDR3 is TGCAGCGTTTTAGGACTAGCGGGAGGTCAATACAATGAGCAGTTCTTC.

The CDR3 loop reads CASSEGQGFHEQYF. Written as DNA, the CDR3 is TGTGCCAGCAGCGAAGGACAGGGGTTCCACGAGCAGTACTTC. The chain uses TRBV11-1 and TRBJ2-7; 9 bases are shared with TRBD1. In germline, CDR1 is SGHAT, CDR2 FQDESV (reference sequence). The CDR3 loop spans 14 amino acids. The junction had 7 bases not matched to a gene; V was cut back by 5 bases and J by 5 bases.

The CDR3 sequence is CASSSPSGSNTGELFF. CDR3 DNA: TGTGCCAGCAGTTCTCCTAGCGGATCGAACACCGGGGAGCTGTTTTTT. This chain links TRBV27 with TRBJ2-2, with 7 bases that match TRBD2. J lost 0 bases, V lost 4 bases, and 5 bases had no gene match. CDR1 MNHEY and CDR2 SMNVEV come from the germline V gene (reference sequence). This CDR3 is built from 16 residues.

V usage is TRBV6-6 and J usage is TRBJ1-3; D is unresolved. Germline assignment: CDR1 MNHNY and CDR2 SVGAGI (reference sequence). This CDR3 is 16 amino acids long. Trimming left V 0 bases short and J 3 bases short, with 12 bases between. For the CDR3, the DNA is TGTGCCAGCAGTTACTCGGACCGCGTCGATGGAAACACCATATATTTT. It translates to CASSYSDRVDGNTIYF.

J is TRBJ2-2 and V is TRBV15, with 7 bases identical to TRBD1. The germline V gene encodes CDR1 LNHNV and CDR2 YYDKDF (reference sequence). The CDR3 sequence is 16 residues long. The V gene end was trimmed by 5 bases and the J gene end by 1 base; junction bases not matched to a gene: 7. The CDR3 loop reads CATSWVGTVNTGELFF. The CDR3 DNA is TGTGCCACCAGCTGGGTGGGGACAGTGAACACCGGGGAGCTGTTTTTT.

V is TRBV10-3 and J is TRBJ1-1; TRBD1 agrees at 10 bases. V shed 6 bases and J 4 bases; nucleotides not matched to a gene: 8. The CDR3 runs 15 residues. Germline lookup yields CDR1 ENHRY and CDR2 SYGVKD. CDR3 coding DNA: TGTGCCATCAGACCAAAGACAGGGGGCTCCACTGAAGCTTTCTTT. Translated: CAIRPKTGGSTEAFF.

This rearrangement joins TRBV29-1 to TRBJ2-5; 7 bases agree with TRBD1. The CDR3 covers 15 residues. Trimming took 2 bases from V and 2 from J; bases not matched to a gene: 8. Germline loops: CDR1 SQVTM, CDR2 ANQGSEA. DNA of the CDR3: TGCAGCGTTGAAACAGGGACAGCGATACAAGAGACCCAGTACTTC. Translated, it gives CSVETGTAIQETQYF.

The J gene is TRBJ2-3, the V gene TRBV5-1; tentative D call: TRBD1 (6 bases). Trimming removed 0 bases at V and 8 bases at J, with 13 bases between. There are 14 residues in the CDR3. Germline V lookup: CDR1 SGHRS, CDR2 YFSETQ. The CDR3 protein is CASSLAGTSVTQYF. The DNA of the CDR3 is TGCGCCAGCAGCTTGGCCGGGACATCGGTTACGCAGTATTTT.

The chain employs TRBV28 and TRBJ1-1; a weak D match, TRBD1 (5 bases). Germline loops: CDR1 MDHEN, CDR2 SYDVKM. The CDR3 is 15 amino acids. V was cut by 5 bases and J by 1 base, with 14 bases left in between. CDR3 bases: TGTGCCAGCAGTGGCCAGGGCCGCGGGAACACTGAAGCTTTCTTT. This gives the protein CASSGQGRGNTEAFF.

The chain is built from TRBV9 and TRBJ1-1; tentatively, D is TRBD1 (6 bases). V lost 4 bases and J 7 bases, leaving 17 bases between the germline ends. Looked up from germline, CDR1 is SGDLS and CDR2 is YYNGEE. This CDR3 has 14 amino acids. CDR3 nucleotides: TGTGCCAGCAGCCTAGGGGGGACGGTCCATGAAGCTTTCTTT. Protein product: CASSLGGTVHEAFF. The whole variable domain, remainder taken from reference TRBV9 and TRBJ1-1, is DSGVTQTPKHLITATGQRVTLRCSPRSGDLSVYWYQQSLDQGLQFLIQYYNGEERAKGNILERFSAQQFPDLHSELNLSSLELGDSALYFCASSLGGTVHEAFFGQGTRLTVV.

The rearrangement links TRBV28 to TRBJ1-5; TRBD1 is a possible D gene (5 bases). The V gene's germline CDR1 is MDHEN and CDR2 SYDVKM. CDR3 size: 16 residues. V was clipped by 1 base and J by 0 bases, with 10 bases between them. The CDR3 bases are TGTGCCAGCAGTTTATTGGGACCTTATAGCAATCAGCCCCAGCATTTT. Its translation: CASSLLGPYSNQPQHF.

The chain combines TRBV6-1 with TRBJ2-2, with TRBD2 identical over 15 bases. This CDR3 region has 15 residues. Unmatched junction bases numbered 3, after V lost 7 bases and J lost 6 bases. Germline lookup yields CDR1 MNHNS and CDR2 SASEGT. The CDR3 bases are TGTGCCAGCAAGGGACTAGCGGGAGGATCCGGGGAGCTGTTTTTT. Its translation is CASKGLAGGSGELFF.

The gene calls are TRBV7-3 and TRBJ2-3; D is perhaps TRBD2 (5 bases). The V end was cut by 2 bases, the J end by 6 bases, with 12 bases between. This CDR3 has 14 amino acids. CDR1 SGHTA and CDR2 FQGTGA come from the germline V gene. The CDR3 coding sequence is TGTGCCAGCAGCTTAGGGCACTCGGGGGATACGCAGTATTTT. Protein product: CASSLGHSGDTQYF.

This chain connects TRBV2 to TRBJ2-1, with 11 bases that match TRBD2. Germline V gene data show CDR1 as SNHLY and CDR2 as FYNNEI. The CDR3 contains 15 residues. V trimming: 6 bases; J trimming: 4 bases; junction bases outside the gene matches: 5. The CDR3: CASSPGTSGYNEQFF. CDR3 nucleotide sequence: TGTGCCAGCAGCCCCGGGACTAGCGGATACAATGAGCAGTTCTTC.

The chain combines TRBV6-5 with TRBJ1-3; D unclear. The CDR3 has 13 amino acids. V lost 2 bases and J lost 5, with 7 bases in between. The V gene's germline CDR1 is MNHEY and CDR2 SVGAGI. The CDR3, as DNA: TGTGCCAGCAGTTACGAATTCCGAAACACCATATATTTT. This codes for CASSYEFRNTIYF.

The chain recombines TRBV30 with TRBJ2-2; the match to TRBD2 covers 11 bases. This CDR3 is built from 15 residues. Germline CDR1 and CDR2: GTSNPN and SVGIG (reference sequence). J was trimmed by 8 bases and V by 2 bases; bases with no gene match: 7. Here the CDR3 reads CAWSLGLAVPGELFF. Written as DNA, the CDR3 is TGTGCCTGGAGTCTGGGACTAGCGGTCCCTGGGGAGCTGTTTTTT.

The J gene is TRBJ2-7, the V gene TRBV29-1, with 11 bases identical to TRBD1. Germline V gene sequence: CDR1 SQVTM, CDR2 ANQGSEA. The junction had 9 bases not matched to a gene; V was cut back by 7 bases and J by 4 bases. The CDR3 consists of 14 residues. CDR3 loop: CSAVGQGASYEQYF. DNA for the CDR3: TGCAGCGCCGTCGGACAGGGGGCGAGTTACGAGCAGTACTTC.

The count of this clone is one. V gene TRBV15 combines with J gene TRBJ1-3; a possible D gene is TRBD1 (5 bases). The CDR3 spans 16 residues. Germline V gene lookup returns CDR1 LNHNV and CDR2 YYDKDF (reference sequence). The ends were cut back, 2 bases at V and 3 bases at J, with 14 bases in the middle. The CDR3 is CATSRSLTGVGNTIYF. The CDR3 DNA follows: TGTGCCACCAGCAGAAGCTTAACAGGAGTTGGAAACACCATATATTTT.

The sample holds one count of this clone. This chain uses TRBV15 with TRBJ2-1, with a possible D match to TRBD2 (6 bases). Germline V gene sequence: CDR1 LNHNV, CDR2 YYDKDF (reference sequence). The CDR3 length is 11 residues. V was cut by 9 bases and J by 9 bases, with 12 bases left in between. CDR3 sequence reads: CATRGLAEQFF. CDR3 nucleotides: TGTGCCACGCGGGGTTTGGCTGAGCAGTTCTTC.

The rearrangement uses TRBV19 and TRBJ2-7, with 7 bases aligning to TRBD2. V shed 3 bases, J shed 2 bases, and the junction held 7 bases outside the gene matches. Germline CDR1 and CDR2: LNHDA and SQIVND (reference sequence). The CDR3 runs to 15 residues. The chain's CDR3 is CASSIAAGVPYEQYF. CDR3 in DNA: TGTGCCAGTAGTATCGCCGCGGGGGTACCCTACGAGCAGTACTTC. The whole variable domain, filled in from reference TRBV19 and TRBJ2-7, reads DGGITQSPKYLFRKEGQNVTLSCEQNLNHDAMYWYRQDPGQGLRLIYYSQIVNDFQKGDIAEGYSVSREKKESFPLTVTSAQKNPTAFYLCASSIAAGVPYEQYFGPGTRLTVT.

This chain joins TRBV4-3 and TRBJ2-5; 7 nucleotides match TRBD2. V was clipped by 0 bases and J by 4 bases; unmatched bases: 5. The CDR3 is 15 residues long. Germline CDR1 is LGHNA and CDR2 is YSLEER. The CDR3 loop reads CASSQESGLRETQYF. CDR3 DNA sequence: TGCGCCAGCAGCCAAGAGTCGGGACTAAGAGAGACCCAGTACTTC.